The 25 T cell receptor beta chains below were found in one sample sequenced in a study of cytomegalovirus exposure and HLA in healthy donors. Amplification used 60 Vbeta primers and 13 Jbeta primers. Repertoires were generated with immunoSEQ multiplex PCR, while TCRdb's copy carries only in-frame clones and drops some. The repertoire holds 110,000 to 150,000 clones, around 9.7% seen once, with 1.8% in the top ten. The sample consisted of PBMCs. The receptors stem from a middle-aged man in good health and CMV-seronegative.

The chain is built from TRBV5-8 and TRBJ2-5, with 10 bases identical to TRBD1. The CDR3 covers 17 residues. Per the germline V gene, CDR1 is SGHTS and CDR2 is YDEGEE. Losses at the gene ends were 4 bases for V and 0 bases for J; bases not matched to a gene: 9. In nucleotides, the CDR3 is TGTGCCAGCAGCCGGGGACAGGGGCGGAAAAACCAAGAGACCCAGTACTTC. It specifies CASSRGQGRKNQETQYF. The full variable domain, its missing parts supplied by reference TRBV5-8 and TRBJ2-5, is EAGVTQSPTHLIKTRGQQATLRCSPISGHTSVYWYQQALGLGLQFLLWYDEGEERNRGNFPPRFSGRQFPNYSSELNVNALELEDSALYLCASSRGQGRKNQETQYFGPGTRLLVL.

This sequence joins TRBV7-3 and TRBJ1-4; D uncertain. The CDR3 runs 15 residues. Trimming shortened V by 5 bases and J by 0 bases, and 10 bases separated the two germline ends. From germline, CDR1 is SGHTA and CDR2 FQGTGA. CDR3 region: CASSLVPATNEKLFF. The DNA for the CDR3 is TGTGCCAGCAGCCTGGTTCCGGCAACTAATGAAAAACTGTTTTTT. Combining the CDR3 with reference TRBV7-3 and TRBJ1-4 gives the whole variable domain GAGVSQTPSNKVTEKGKYVELRCDPISGHTALYWYRQSLGQGPEFLIYFQGTGAADDSGLPNDRFFAVRPEGSVSTLKIQRTERGDSAVYLCASSLVPATNEKLFFGSGTQLSVL.

The chain has TRBV6-5 and TRBJ1-5; 10 bases agree with TRBD1. Germline V CDR1 and CDR2: MNHEY, SVGAGI. J was trimmed by 3 bases and V by 6 bases; bases with no gene match: 5. This CDR3 comprises 15 residues. DNA for the CDR3: TGTGCCAGCAGCGCTGACAGGGGGCACAATCAGCCCCAGCATTTT. Translation: CASSADRGHNQPQHF.

This clone was recorded a few times. This chain links TRBV7-2 with TRBJ2-5, with 8 bases that match TRBD2. Trimming cost V 5 bases and J 7 bases; bases outside gene matches: 12. Germline values: CDR1 SGHTA, CDR2 FQGNSA. This CDR3 spans 15 amino acids. The CDR3 loop is CASSPAGGLPGTQYF. The CDR3 nucleotides are TGTGCCAGCAGCCCGGCGGGAGGCCTCCCCGGGACCCAGTACTTC.

This rearrangement joins TRBV25-1 to TRBJ2-1; the match to TRBD2 covers 7 bases. Losses at the gene ends were 8 bases for V and 10 bases for J; bases not matched to a gene: 14. CDR3 length: 14 residues. Germline CDR1 reads MGHDK; CDR2 reads SYGVNS. DNA of the CDR3: TGTGCCAGCGGGGGGGGTGTGATAGAGGAGGAGCAGTTCTTC. This translates into CASGGGVIEEEQFF.

This clone was observed a handful of times. The chain is built from TRBV20-1 and TRBJ2-1; unclear D gene. V was shortened by 7 bases and J by 6 bases, with 10 bases between the two germline ends. Germline CDR1 reads DFQATT; CDR2 reads SNEGSKA (reference sequence). CDR3 length: 11 residues. The CDR3 loop reads CSVYLLNEQFF. CDR3 nucleotides: TGCAGTGTTTACTTGCTCAATGAGCAGTTCTTC.

The rearrangement joins TRBV5-1 to TRBJ1-2; 10 nucleotides align to TRBD1. V was pared by 2 bases and J by 5 bases, with 3 bases of the junction left unmatched. From germline, CDR1 is SGHRS and CDR2 YFSETQ. The CDR3 spans 14 residues. CDR3: CASSFGTGEYGYTF. For the CDR3, the DNA is TGCGCCAGCAGCTTTGGGACAGGGGAATATGGCTACACCTTC. The full variable domain, completed using reference TRBV5-1 and TRBJ1-2, is KAGVTQTPRYLIKTRGQQVTLSCSPISGHRSVSWYQQTPGQGLQFLFEYFSETQRNKGNFPGRFSGRQFSNSRSEMNVSTLELGDSALYLCASSFGTGEYGYTFGSGTRLTVV.

This clone was seen only a few times. V gene TRBV25-1 combines with J gene TRBJ2-5; perhaps TRBD1 as D (6 bases). Germline V CDR1 and CDR2: MGHDK, SYGVNS. CDR3 length: 17 residues. V lost 2 bases and J 4 bases, leaving 20 bases between the germline ends. The CDR3 DNA reads TGTGCCAGCAGTGAAAAAAGGGGCACAGGGAAGGGAGAGACCCAGTACTTC. It encodes CASSEKRGTGKGETQYF.

V gene TRBV19 combines with J gene TRBJ2-1; 8 positions agree with TRBD2. Germline lookup yields CDR1 LNHDA and CDR2 SQIVND (reference sequence). This CDR3 comprises 16 residues. V lost 0 bases to trimming and J lost 7 bases; unmatched junction nucleotides: 8. The CDR3, as DNA: TGTGCCAGTAGTATAGAGAGCGGGAGTGTAAGGAATGAGCAGTTCTTC. Its translation is CASSIESGSVRNEQFF. Full variable domain (outside the CDR3, taken from reference TRBV19 and TRBJ2-1): DGGITQSPKYLFRKEGQNVTLSCEQNLNHDAMYWYRQDPGQGLRLIYYSQIVNDFQKGDIAEGYSVSREKKESFPLTVTSAQKNPTAFYLCASSIESGSVRNEQFFGPGTRLTVL.

The chain combines TRBV4-1 with TRBJ1-2; TRBD1 might be the D (5 bases). Trimming removed 4 bases at V and 0 bases at J, with 15 bases between. The CDR3 is made up of 16 amino acids. The germline V gene has CDR1 MGHRA and CDR2 YSYEKL. CDR3: CASSPLPTGSNYGYTF. CDR3 in DNA: TGCGCCAGCAGCCCCCTTCCCACAGGTTCTAACTATGGCTACACCTTC.

The CDR3 DNA reads TGCGCCAGCAGCTTCGGGACTAGCGGGGAGCAGTACTTC. Its protein product is CASSFGTSGEQYF. The chain uses TRBV5-1 and TRBJ2-7; TRBD2 agrees at 12 bases. The CDR3 length is 13 residues. Germline V gives CDR1 SGHRS, CDR2 YFSETQ. Losses at the gene ends were 2 bases for V and 7 bases for J; bases not matched to a gene: 1. Looking up the rest from reference TRBV5-1 and TRBJ2-7 gives the full variable domain: KAGVTQTPRYLIKTRGQQVTLSCSPISGHRSVSWYQQTPGQGLQFLFEYFSETQRNKGNFPGRFSGRQFSNSRSEMNVSTLELGDSALYLCASSFGTSGEQYFGPGTRLTVT.

The rearrangement uses TRBV6-5 and TRBJ2-5; tentatively, D is TRBD2 (6 bases). The CDR3 is 12 amino acids. Germline CDR1 is MNHEY and CDR2 is SVGAGI. V lost 8 bases, J lost 4 bases, and 11 bases lay in between. The chain's CDR3 is CASSGGLETQYF. CDR3 bases: TGTGCCAGCTCTGGGGGGTTAGAGACCCAGTACTTC.

The chain has TRBV30 and TRBJ2-1, with a weak D call TRBD2 (7 bases). Trimming left V 0 bases short and J 8 bases short, with 20 bases between. This CDR3 contains 16 residues. In germline, CDR1 is GTSNPN, CDR2 SVGIG (reference sequence). The chain's CDR3 is CAWSVPRGATRDEQFF. CDR3 nucleotides: TGTGCCTGGAGTGTACCTCGGGGGGCCACGAGGGATGAGCAGTTCTTC.

The chain uses TRBV28 and TRBJ2-7, with TRBD1 as a possible D gene (6 bases). The germline V and J ends were trimmed by 6 bases and 4 bases, with 16 bases remaining between them. CDR3 length: 14 amino acids. Looked up from germline, CDR1 is MDHEN and CDR2 is SYDVKM. Written as DNA, the CDR3 is TGTGCCAGCAGGGTTGGGACACCCCTTTACGAGCAGTACTTC. It is translated as CASRVGTPLYEQYF.

Only one count was recorded for this clone. The V gene is TRBV7-3, the J gene TRBJ2-1; 9 bases are a match to TRBD2. The V gene end was trimmed by 8 bases and the J gene end by 3 bases; junction bases not matched to a gene: 11. This CDR3 is 16 amino acids long. From germline, CDR1 is SGHTA and CDR2 FQGTGA. The CDR3 here is CASGMDSGGLYNEQFF. The DNA of the CDR3 is TGTGCCAGCGGCATGGATAGCGGGGGACTCTACAATGAGCAGTTCTTC.

The chain joins TRBV27 to TRBJ1-3, with D possibly being TRBD1 (5 bases). Germline values: CDR1 MNHEY, CDR2 SMNVEV (reference sequence). Deletions cut 5 bases from V and 7 bases from J, with 15 bases between. This CDR3 has 14 amino acids. CDR3: CASSPGFEGNTIYF. The DNA for the CDR3 is TGTGCCAGCAGTCCAGGGTTCGAAGGTAACACCATATATTTT.

V usage is TRBV6-6 and J usage is TRBJ1-2; D unclear. V was pared by 8 bases and J by 1 base, with 20 bases between. From germline, CDR1 is MNHNY and CDR2 SVGAGI (reference sequence). The CDR3 loop spans 16 amino acids. The CDR3 is CASPKSAVVDNYGYTF. In DNA form, the CDR3 reads TGTGCCAGCCCAAAGTCGGCGGTGGTAGATAACTATGGCTACACCTTC.

This clone was counted between two and nine times. This rearrangement joins TRBV7-6 to TRBJ2-3; D unresolved. The ends were cut back, 6 bases at V and 1 base at J, with 11 bases in the middle. The CDR3 is 14 amino acids. Germline V gene lookup returns CDR1 SGHVS and CDR2 FNYEAQ. The CDR3 spells CASSLNFGTDTQYF. In DNA, the CDR3 is TGTGCCAGCAGTCTAAACTTCGGCACAGATACGCAGTATTTT. Variable domain in full (rest from reference TRBV7-6 and TRBJ2-3): GAGVSQSPRYKVTKRGQDVALRCDPISGHVSLYWYRQALGQGPEFLTYFNYEAQQDKSGLPNDRFSAERPEGSISTLTIQRTEQRDSAMYRCASSLNFGTDTQYFGPGTRLTVL.

This sequence joins TRBV6-5 and TRBJ1-3, with 7 bases matching TRBD1. The CDR3 loop spans 16 amino acids. In germline, CDR1 is MNHEY, CDR2 SVGAGI. V gave up 0 bases and J gave up 0 bases; unmatched junction bases: 2. DNA of the CDR3: TGTGCCAGCAGTTACTCGAGGGACAGCTCTGGAAACACCATATATTTT. Translation: CASSYSRDSSGNTIYF.

The chain has TRBV6-6 and TRBJ2-3, with D possibly matching TRBD1 (5 bases). V lost 2 bases and J lost 5, with 11 bases in between. This CDR3 has 14 amino acids. Germline V lookup: CDR1 MNHNY, CDR2 SVGAGI (reference sequence). For the CDR3, the DNA is TGTGCCAGCAGTTACCTAGGGGCAGGAGATACGCAGTATTTT. Protein sequence: CASSYLGAGDTQYF.

The V and J genes are TRBV12-5 and TRBJ1-2, with 11 bases identical to TRBD1. Germline V gene lookup returns CDR1 LGHNT and CDR2 FRNRAP. V was clipped by 0 bases and J by 5 bases; unmatched bases: 8. This CDR3 contains 17 residues. CDR3 nucleotide sequence: TGTGCTAGTGGTTTGGTATTTGGGACAGGGGGGGATTATGGCTACACCTTC. This sequence encodes CASGLVFGTGGDYGYTF.

This clone turned up a few times. The V call is TRBV6-6, the J call TRBJ1-4; TRBD1 matches at 9 bases. The ends lost 6 bases at V and 7 bases at J; junction bases unmatched: 9. Germline-derived CDR1 and CDR2 are MNHNY and SVGAGI (reference sequence). The CDR3 runs to 15 residues. CDR3 sequence reads: CASSRLQGAGEKLFF. CDR3 coding DNA: TGTGCCAGCAGCCGCCTACAGGGGGCGGGTGAAAAACTGTTTTTT.

This clone was found a few times. The chain recombines TRBV21-1 with TRBJ1-2; TRBD1, the D gene given by the table, was not confirmed from the DNA. TRBV21-1 is a known pseudogene. The CDR3 has 15 residues. The CDR3 region has the DNA TGTGCCAGCAGCAAAGGGACAGGGGGTGACTATGGCTACACCTTC. It yields the protein CASSKGTGGDYGYTF.

There are a few counts of this clone. The genes are TRBV12-5 and TRBJ2-3, with D possibly matching TRBD2 (5 bases). CDR3 length equals 18 residues. The V end was cut by 0 bases, the J end by 2 bases, with 18 bases between. Germline V gene data show CDR1 as LGHNT and CDR2 as FRNRAP. The CDR3 region has the DNA TGTGCTAGTGGTTTGGTAAAGGATGGACTCGCCTTCACAGATACGCAGTATTTT. This gives the protein CASGLVKDGLAFTDTQYF.

This clone appeared a few times. The V gene is TRBV11-2, the J gene TRBJ1-1; the D gene is possibly TRBD1 (6 bases). The germline CDR1 and CDR2 sequences are SGHAT and FQNNGV. V lost 5 bases and J 0 bases, leaving 13 bases between the germline ends. There are 15 residues in the CDR3. CDR3 DNA sequence: TGTGCCAGCAGCAATGGACAGCTGATGAACACTGAAGCTTTCTTT. It yields the protein CASSNGQLMNTEAFF.